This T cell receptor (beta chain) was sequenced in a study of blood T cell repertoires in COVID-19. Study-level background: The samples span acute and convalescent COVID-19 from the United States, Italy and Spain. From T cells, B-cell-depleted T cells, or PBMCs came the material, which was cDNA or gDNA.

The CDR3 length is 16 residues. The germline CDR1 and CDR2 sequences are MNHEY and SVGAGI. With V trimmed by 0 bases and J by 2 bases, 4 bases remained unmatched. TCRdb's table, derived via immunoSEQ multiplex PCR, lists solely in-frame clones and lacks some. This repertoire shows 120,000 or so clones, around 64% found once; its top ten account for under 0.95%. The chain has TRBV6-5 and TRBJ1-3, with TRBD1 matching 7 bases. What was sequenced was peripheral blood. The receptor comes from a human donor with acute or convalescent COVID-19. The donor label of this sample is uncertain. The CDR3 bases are TGTGCCAGCAGTTACTCGGAGACAGGGACTGGAAACACCATATATTTT. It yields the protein CASSYSETGTGNTIYF.